The clone carrying this T cell receptor (beta chain) was recorded a few times. Antigen unknown. With the Oncomine TCR Beta short-read assay, DNA from cultured CD4+ T cells was sequenced. TCRdb analysed the PCR reads with MiXCR anew, one entry per CDR3 protein. In the table there are about 26,000 distinct CDR3 sequences, 64% of which are singletons. The data were taken from a study of vaccination and CD4 T cells after COVID-19. Study context: Two Hispanic individuals were among six male and four female convalescent patients. Between diagnosis and the drawing of post-COVID samples lay a median roughly 91 days (range 35 to 161). Some control cultures received a CEFX pool, which served as the positive control. Others received an HIV-1 Nef pool or no peptide.

The ends lost 7 bases at V and 0 bases at J; junction bases unmatched: 3. The CDR3 loop spans 14 amino acids. Germline loops: CDR1 SNHLY, CDR2 FYNNEI. Treatment given: approximately nine-day PBMC culture with coronavirus spike peptide pools or control peptides (ViraFEST assay). This sequence was found in a human donor who had recovered from COVID-19. Sample: CD4+ T cells from blood, cultured in vitro. The chain links TRBV2 to TRBJ1-5; TRBD1 matches at 7 bases. The CDR3: CASNRDSSNQPQHF. CDR3 nucleotides: TGTGCCAGCAACCGGGACAGTAGCAATCAGCCCCAGCATTTT.